The 10 T cell receptor beta chains given below trace back to one sample, sequenced in a study of shared clonotypes between healthy human individuals. Assay used: immunoSEQ multiplex PCR; TCRdb lists only in-frame clones, some missing. The table has about 2.3 million clones, just under 95% seen once; the top ten hold approximately 0.4%. Material for sequencing was naive CD4+ T cells from PBMCs. Subset specified: CD45RA+ positively selected. Receptor source: a man in his late teens or twenties in good health. Some clones in this sample may be carry-over from other donors' samples.

In regard to this clone: Different DNA sequences within this sample yield the same CDR3. This chain joins TRBV6-1 and TRBJ2-5; 7 nucleotides line up with TRBD1. V was clipped by 5 bases and J by 0 bases; unmatched bases: 3. The V gene's germline CDR1 is MNHNS and CDR2 SASEGT. The CDR3 covers 14 residues. The CDR3 is CASSLQGYQETQYF. As DNA, the CDR3 is TGTGCCAGCAGTTTACAGGGGTACCAAGAGACCCAGTACTTC.

The CDR3 sequence: CASSLAGAGGIDEQYF. The CDR3 region has the DNA TGCGCCAGCAGCTTGGCCGGGGCGGGAGGGATCGACGAGCAGTACTTC. The V gene is TRBV5-1, the J gene TRBJ2-7; 9 bases match TRBD2. V shed 0 bases, J shed 5 bases, and the junction held 9 bases outside the gene matches. The CDR3 is 16 residues long. Germline lookup yields CDR1 SGHRS and CDR2 YFSETQ.

The rearrangement joins TRBV25-1 to TRBJ2-3, with D perhaps given as TRBD1 or TRBD2 (5 bases each). There are 15 residues in the CDR3. CDR1 MGHDK and CDR2 SYGVNS come from the germline V gene. The V end was cut by 1 base, the J end by 4 bases, with 12 bases between. CDR3 in amino acids: CASSEWGRTADTQYF. The CDR3 coding sequence is TGTGCCAGCAGTGAATGGGGGAGAACCGCAGATACGCAGTATTTT.

The chain combines TRBV4-2 with TRBJ2-3, with 8 bases aligning to TRBD2. J lost 6 bases, V lost 3 bases, and 11 bases had no gene match. The length of the CDR3 is 16 residues. CDR1 and CDR2 from the germline V gene are LGHNA and YNFKEQ. The CDR3 nucleotides are TGTGCCAGCAGCCAGGGTGTGGCTAGCGGGTTGGATACGCAGTATTTT. This gives the protein CASSQGVASGLDTQYF.

This clone was counted once. The rearrangement joins TRBV5-1 to TRBJ2-3; D unresolved. From germline, CDR1 is SGHRS and CDR2 YFSETQ. CDR3 length equals 13 residues. V lost 0 bases, J lost 6 bases, and 8 bases lay in between. This CDR3 reads CASSLGAIDTQYF. The CDR3 DNA reads TGCGCCAGCAGCTTGGGGGCCATTGATACGCAGTATTTT.

The chain combines TRBV5-1 with TRBJ1-5; D unclear. Trimming removed 0 bases from V and 6 bases from J, with 10 bases in between. CDR1 is SGHRS, CDR2 YFSETQ, per germline. This CDR3 has 14 amino acids. CDR3 sequence (DNA): TGCGCCAGCAGCTTGGATGGGTTGGGTCAGCCCCAGCATTTT. It is translated as CASSLDGLGQPQHF.

The V call is TRBV7-7, the J call TRBJ2-2; 7 positions match TRBD2. After removal of 8 bases from V and 4 bases from J, the junction contained 4 bases not matched to a gene. The CDR3 is 13 amino acids. Germline V gives CDR1 SSHAT, CDR2 FNYEAQ (reference sequence). The CDR3 protein is CASGRVGTGELFF. The CDR3 coding sequence is TGTGCCAGCGGGAGGGTTGGCACCGGGGAGCTGTTTTTT.

This clone appeared once. This chain uses TRBV5-1 with TRBJ1-1; D possibly corresponds to TRBD1 (5 bases). V lost 3 bases, J lost 5 bases, and 23 bases lay in between. The CDR3 totals 17 residues. CDR1 is SGHRS and CDR2 is YFSETQ in the germline V gene. This CDR3 reads CASSSGWGMGRLTEAFF. The CDR3 DNA reads as TGCGCCAGCAGCTCGGGGTGGGGCATGGGGCGTTTAACTGAAGCTTTCTTT. Complete variable domain (other parts from reference TRBV5-1 and TRBJ1-1): KAGVTQTPRYLIKTRGQQVTLSCSPISGHRSVSWYQQTPGQGLQFLFEYFSETQRNKGNFPGRFSGRQFSNSRSEMNVSTLELGDSALYLCASSSGWGMGRLTEAFFGQGTRLTVV.

The chain joins TRBV9 to TRBJ2-4; 8 bases line up with TRBD1. Germline values: CDR1 SGDLS, CDR2 YYNGEE. This CDR3 spans 15 amino acids. V dropped 4 bases and J dropped 3; count of bases not matched to a gene: 6. In DNA form, the CDR3 reads TGTGCCAGCAGCCCGACAGGGGCCCACAAAAACATTCAGTACTTC. It translates to CASSPTGAHKNIQYF.

The chain joins TRBV29-1 to TRBJ2-7; TRBD1 might be the D (5 bases). Germline CDR1 is SQVTM and CDR2 is ANQGSEA. The CDR3 spans 14 residues. V was trimmed by 6 bases and J by 2 bases, leaving 17 bases between them. CDR3 amino acids: CSVAYDSLTYEQYF. The CDR3 DNA follows: TGCAGCGTCGCCTACGACAGTTTAACCTACGAGCAGTACTTC.